The 19 T cell receptor beta chains listed next were all sequenced from one sample in a study of cytotoxic CD8 clonotypes in ibrutinib-treated CLL. Assay used: immunoSEQ multiplex PCR; TCRdb lists only in-frame clones, some missing. The profile covers some 150,000 clones, with 70% to 80% appearing a single time and about 5% taken by the ten largest. The source material was PBMCs, sampled after 24 months of ibrutinib treatment. Receptors originate from a human donor with chronic lymphocytic leukemia.

The CDR3 sequence: CASSLAAGTNEKLFF. The DNA of the CDR3 is TGCGCCAGCAGCTTGGCGGCAGGGACTAATGAAAAACTGTTTTTT. The chain couples TRBV5-1 to TRBJ1-4; D may be TRBD1 (5 bases). V was trimmed by 0 bases and J by 2 bases, leaving 8 bases between them. From germline, CDR1 is SGHRS and CDR2 YFSETQ. CDR3 length: 15 amino acids.

V gene TRBV11-2 combines with J gene TRBJ2-3; the match to TRBD2 covers 7 bases. J lost 4 bases, V lost 5 bases, and 6 bases had no gene match. The CDR3 is 14 amino acids. Germline CDR1 and CDR2: SGHAT and FQNNGV. The CDR3 loop is CASSGRLAPDTQYF. The CDR3 bases are TGTGCCAGCAGCGGGCGACTAGCCCCAGATACGCAGTATTTT.

The chain joins TRBV6-6 to TRBJ2-2; a weak D match, TRBD2 (7 bases). V was cut by 10 bases and J by 0 bases, with 15 bases left in between. Germline V gives CDR1 MNHNY, CDR2 SVGAGI (reference sequence). The length of the CDR3 is 15 residues. The CDR3 bases are TGTGCCACTACCTGGGGGGGCCCGAACACCGGGGAGCTGTTTTTT. This encodes CATTWGGPNTGELFF.

The V gene is TRBV20-1, the J gene TRBJ1-2; D is unclear. Trimming pared 3 bases from V and 1 base from J, leaving 3 bases between. CDR3 size: 11 residues. The germline V gene has CDR1 DFQATT and CDR2 SNEGSKA (reference sequence). As DNA, the CDR3 is TGCAGTGCTAGGATTAACTATGGCTACACCTTC. The encoded protein is CSARINYGYTF.

This clone was counted only a few times. The chain recombines TRBV5-6 with TRBJ2-5; D possibly matches TRBD1 or TRBD2 (7 bases each). Germline V gives CDR1 SGHDT, CDR2 YYEEEE. The CDR3 runs 14 residues. Trimming took off 4 bases at V and 4 bases at J, with 14 bases between the two ends. The CDR3 reads CASSRTGGGETQYF. The CDR3 bases are TGTGCCAGCAGCCGGACAGGCGGGGGAGAGACCCAGTACTTC.

A remark on this clone: An end of the junction does not agree with germline; a read error may underlie this. The chain recombines TRBV30 with TRBJ2-2; the D gene is possibly TRBD1 (6 bases). CDR1 is GTSNPN and CDR2 is SVGIG in the germline V gene (reference sequence). This CDR3 has 15 amino acids. CDR3 loop: CAWSRGIANTGELFF. Written as DNA, the CDR3 is TGTGCCTGGAGTAGGGGGATCGCGAATACCGGGGAGCTGTTTTTT.

The rearrangement uses TRBV7-2 and TRBJ1-2; TRBD1 might be the D (5 bases). CDR1 and CDR2 (germline): SGHTA, FQGNSA. V lost 5 bases and J 2 bases, leaving 15 bases between the germline ends. This CDR3 is 15 amino acids long. The CDR3 reads CASSPGPGENYGYTF. The CDR3 coding sequence is TGTGCCAGCAGCCCAGGCCCGGGGGAGAACTATGGCTACACCTTC.

The chain employs TRBV7-8 and TRBJ1-6; D remains unclear. Trimming stripped 5 bases from V and 2 bases from J, with 10 bases between. CDR3 length equals 15 residues. From germline, CDR1 is SGHVS and CDR2 FQNEAQ. The DNA for the CDR3 is TGTGCCAGCAGCCCCGATGGGGCCTATAATTCACCCCTCCACTTT. Protein: CASSPDGAYNSPLHF.

The chain joins TRBV27 to TRBJ1-2; 9 positions match TRBD1. J was trimmed by 7 bases and V by 3 bases; bases with no gene match: 3. Germline V gives CDR1 MNHEY, CDR2 SMNVEV (reference sequence). The CDR3 consists of 13 residues. The CDR3 coding sequence is TGTGCCAGCAGTTTGGGACAGGGTGGTGGCTACACCTTC. This codes for CASSLGQGGGYTF.

The sample holds a few counts of this clone. The chain is built from TRBV7-9 and TRBJ2-7; perhaps TRBD1 as D (6 bases). This CDR3 contains 16 residues. Trimming took off 1 base at V and 2 bases at J, with 15 bases between the two ends. In germline, CDR1 is SEHNR, CDR2 FQNEAQ (reference sequence). The CDR3 is CASSLEGTQGPYEQYF. The CDR3 DNA reads TGTGCCAGCAGCTTAGAGGGGACCCAGGGGCCCTACGAGCAGTACTTC.

This clone has a single count. This sequence joins TRBV9 and TRBJ2-3; 10 bases align to TRBD2. The CDR3 sequence is 15 residues long. The germline gives CDR1 SGDLS, CDR2 YYNGEE. J gave up 11 bases and V 2 bases, and 11 bases lay outside the gene matches. The CDR3 region has the DNA TGTGCCAGCAGCGTTGGGCTAGCGGGGGACTGGGGGCAGTATTTT. Amino acids: CASSVGLAGDWGQYF.

There are a few counts of this clone. The chain couples TRBV7-6 to TRBJ1-3, with 7 positions matching TRBD1. The CDR3 totals 16 residues. V was pared by 5 bases and J by 1 base, with 8 bases of the junction left unmatched. Germline CDR1 reads SGHVS; CDR2 reads FNYEAQ. The CDR3 loop reads CASSADREGSGNTIYF. CDR3 DNA: TGTGCCAGCAGCGCCGACAGGGAGGGTTCTGGAAACACCATATATTTT.

This chain connects TRBV28 to TRBJ1-5; perhaps TRBD1 as D (6 bases). Trimming stripped 4 bases from V and 4 bases from J, with 17 bases between. CDR1 and CDR2 (germline): MDHEN, SYDVKM. The CDR3 is 16 amino acids. The CDR3, as DNA: TGTGCCAGCAGTTCCCCGGGACACTCGTTGAATCAGCCCCAGCATTTT. It specifies CASSSPGHSLNQPQHF.

This clone was detected a few times. This chain connects TRBV6-5 to TRBJ2-7; 8 bases line up with TRBD1. The CDR3 has 15 amino acids. V was clipped by 6 bases and J by 1 base; unmatched bases: 8. Germline V gives CDR1 MNHEY, CDR2 SVGAGI. The CDR3 coding sequence is TGTGCCAGCAGCCGAGACAGGGGCCGTTCCTACGAGCAGTACTTC. Its translation is CASSRDRGRSYEQYF.

The chain couples TRBV2 to TRBJ1-1; D is ambiguous. Between the trimmed V and J ends, which lost 2 bases and 11 bases, there was a span of 9 bases. The CDR3 consists of 11 residues. Germline loops: CDR1 SNHLY, CDR2 FYNNEI. The CDR3 nucleotides are TGTGCCAGCAGTGAATTGACGGTCGCTTTCTTT. Translation: CASSELTVAFF.

The DNA for the CDR3 is TGTGCCAGCAGTGAGGGGTTTGGGCCCCAGTACTTC. It yields the protein CASSEGFGPQYF. J is TRBJ2-5 and V is TRBV6-1, with D unresolved. Trimming removed 3 bases from V and 9 bases from J, with 11 bases in between. Germline-derived CDR1 and CDR2 are MNHNS and SASEGT. The CDR3 covers 12 residues.

The rearrangement joins TRBV4-2 to TRBJ2-3, with 11 bases fitting TRBD2. The V segment lost 2 bases and the J segment 0 bases; nucleotides outside the gene matches: 4. CDR3 length: 17 amino acids. Germline V gene data show CDR1 as LGHNA and CDR2 as YNFKEQ. The DNA for the CDR3 is TGTGCCAGCAGCCAACCTCCTAGCGGGGGGAGCACAGATACGCAGTATTTT. Its translation is CASSQPPSGGSTDTQYF.

This clone was detected a few times. This chain joins TRBV5-1 and TRBJ2-2; 7 bases align to TRBD2. The germline V gene has CDR1 SGHRS and CDR2 YFSETQ. This CDR3 comprises 13 residues. V shed 4 bases and J 6 bases; nucleotides not matched to a gene: 3. CDR3 bases: TGCGCCAGCAGCGCCGGACTAGCCGGGGAGCTGTTTTTT. It yields the protein CASSAGLAGELFF.

J is TRBJ2-1 and V is TRBV7-3; tentatively, D is TRBD2 (5 bases). The V gene's germline CDR1 is SGHTA and CDR2 FQGTGA. This CDR3 is built from 13 residues. Trimming stripped 8 bases from V and 0 bases from J, with 8 bases between. This chain's CDR3 is CASGESSYNEQFF. The CDR3 DNA reads as TGTGCCAGCGGGGAGAGCTCCTACAATGAGCAGTTCTTC. Using reference TRBV7-3 and TRBJ2-1 for the parts outside the CDR3, the full variable domain is GAGVSQTPSNKVTEKGKYVELRCDPISGHTALYWYRQSLGQGPEFLIYFQGTGAADDSGLPNDRFFAVRPEGSVSTLKIQRTERGDSAVYLCASGESSYNEQFFGPGTRLTVL.